This T cell receptor (beta chain) comes out of a study of blood T cell repertoires in COVID-19. Study context: Sample material is recorded as cDNA or gDNA derived from T cells, B-cell-depleted T cells, or PBMCs.

This CDR3 has 13 amino acids. V was cut by 2 bases and J by 3 bases, with 6 bases left in between. CDR1 and CDR2 from the germline V gene are WSHSY and SAAADI. Authors' data handling: Reference gene primer amplification yielded estimated nucleated cell counts. Only in-frame clones appear in the TCRdb table, and some are missing; sequencing was by immunoSEQ multiplex PCR. Clone size and V and J calls were adopted from that table, with D and trimming inferred from the DNA. The sample lists around 58,000 clones, 88% seen once, with roughly 9.1% in the top ten. Participants' reported clinical history set cohort assignment.

The chain links TRBV10-2 to TRBJ2-3, with D maybe TRBD1 (5 bases). The TCR originated in a woman in her thirties or forties who had recovered from COVID-19. Sequenced: PBMCs or T cells enriched from blood (not recorded which). CDR3: CASSEPGTDTQYF. The CDR3 DNA sequence: TGCGCCAGCAGTGAGCCAGGGACAGATACGCAGTATTTT.